This T cell receptor (beta chain) is from a study of T cell responses to AZD1222 COVID-19 vaccine. CDR3 size: 15 residues. V was trimmed by 1 base and J by 3 bases, leaving 13 bases between them. CDR1 is SGHTS, CDR2 YDEGEE, per germline. Study results and caveats: Targeting of unmutated variant regions was reportedly seen in nearly half of spike-specific TCRs. Only 5 or 6 individuals given AZD1222 were seropositive at baseline. Clonal diversity may have been underestimated, and the donors were mostly white British, with more females than males.

About this clone itself: The antigen is unknown.

Profiling relied on immunoSEQ multiplex PCR, and the TCRdb table lists in-frame clones only, not all of them. The table has about 83,000 clones, over 75% seen once. V and J are TRBV5-8 and TRBJ1-2; D may be TRBD1 (6 bases). The receptor was isolated from an adult in good health. This specimen consisted of peripheral blood, obtained on day 0 of MenACWY control vaccination. The CDR3 region is CASSLPGGDDYGYTF. CDR3 bases: TGTGCCAGCAGCTTGCCCGGGGGCGACGACTATGGCTACACCTTC.